What follows are 12 T cell receptor beta chains derived from one specimen sequenced in a study of OX40 agonist ivuxolimab in advanced cancers. Assay used: immunoSEQ multiplex PCR; TCRdb lists only in-frame clones, some missing. The sample contains tens of thousands of clones, 80% of which appear only once. The input for sequencing was CD4+ or CD8+ T cells sorted from blood, taken in a trial of the OX40 agonist ivuxolimab. These TCRs come from an adult with an advanced solid tumor such as melanoma, head and neck, liver or kidney cancer.

This clone was seen more than once but under ten times. For the CDR3, the DNA is TGTGCCAGCAGTAACCCCAAGGATGGCTACACCTTC. Protein sequence: CASSNPKDGYTF. The chain combines TRBV6-6 with TRBJ1-2; no clear D. V gave up 5 bases and J gave up 6 bases, with 10 bases separating them. This CDR3 region has 12 residues. Germline V gene lookup returns CDR1 MNHNY and CDR2 SVGAGI (reference sequence).

The rearrangement uses TRBV27 and TRBJ2-2; D unresolved. Trimming shortened V by 5 bases and J by 0 bases, and 13 bases separated the two germline ends. This CDR3 contains 16 residues. In germline, CDR1 is MNHEY, CDR2 SMNVEV (reference sequence). The CDR3 reads CASSPTRRANTGELFF. The CDR3 DNA sequence: TGTGCCAGCAGTCCTACACGACGAGCGAACACCGGGGAGCTGTTTTTT.

V is TRBV5-1 and J is TRBJ2-2; 9 nucleotides agree with TRBD2. Germline V CDR1 and CDR2: SGHRS, YFSETQ. This CDR3 has 17 residues. V shed 8 bases and J 5 bases; nucleotides not matched to a gene: 16. The CDR3 DNA reads TGCGCCAGTTCAAGATTAGCGGGGGCCGGGAGGACCGGGGAGCTGTTTTTT. Translating it yields CASSRLAGAGRTGELFF.

V is TRBV19 and J is TRBJ2-3; 8 bases are shared with TRBD1. The trim removed 6 bases at V and 2 bases at J, leaving 10 bases unmatched. In germline, CDR1 is LNHDA, CDR2 SQIVND (reference sequence). The CDR3 has 16 residues. CDR3 sequence reads: CASSRPTGEPTDTQYF. In DNA form, the CDR3 reads TGTGCCAGTAGCCGTCCGACAGGGGAGCCCACAGATACGCAGTATTTT.

The V and J genes are TRBV15 and TRBJ2-1, with 10 bases aligning to TRBD2. J lost 7 bases, V lost 5 bases, and 5 bases had no gene match. The germline V gene has CDR1 LNHNV and CDR2 YYDKDF (reference sequence). This CDR3 has 14 amino acids. The CDR3, as DNA: TGTGCCACCAGCCCAGCGGGGGGGCCGAATGAGCAGTTCTTC. Amino acids: CATSPAGGPNEQFF.

The sample holds a few counts of this clone. CDR3 DNA sequence: TGTGCCAGCAGTGAGACAAGCGACCCAGATACGCAGTATTTT. Amino acid sequence: CASSETSDPDTQYF. The chain is built from TRBV6-5 and TRBJ2-3; D call uncertain. This CDR3 is built from 14 residues. Per the germline V gene, CDR1 is MNHEY and CDR2 is SVGAGI. With 5 bases removed from V and 4 bases from J, the gap between germline ends came to 13 bases.

The chain is built from TRBV6-1 and TRBJ1-2; D is undetermined. Germline V gives CDR1 MNHNS, CDR2 SASEGT. This CDR3 is 13 amino acids long. Trimming removed 2 bases at V and 7 bases at J, with 11 bases between. This chain's CDR3 is CASSELQGSGYTF. In DNA form, the CDR3 reads TGTGCCAGCAGTGAACTCCAAGGGTCTGGCTACACCTTC.

The gene calls are TRBV29-1 and TRBJ1-3, with D possibly TRBD1 on 6 matching bases. Germline loops: CDR1 SQVTM, CDR2 ANQGSEA. This CDR3 has 12 residues. Trimming shortened V by 6 bases and J by 6 bases, and 12 bases separated the two germline ends. The CDR3 sequence is CSVTRGENTIYF. In DNA, the CDR3 is TGCAGCGTAACGAGGGGGGAAAACACCATATATTTT.

The V gene is TRBV27, the J gene TRBJ2-7; 9 bases map to TRBD2. The ends lost 5 bases at V and 0 bases at J; junction bases unmatched: 5. The CDR3 has 15 residues. Germline values: CDR1 MNHEY, CDR2 SMNVEV (reference sequence). CDR3 region: CASSPGLAFSYEQYF. The CDR3 DNA reads as TGTGCCAGCAGTCCGGGACTAGCCTTCTCCTACGAGCAGTACTTC.

The rearrangement links TRBV19 to TRBJ1-1, with D unclear. CDR3 length: 14 amino acids. V was shortened by 3 bases and J by 0 bases, with 8 bases between the two germline ends. Germline V lookup: CDR1 LNHDA, CDR2 SQIVND (reference sequence). The CDR3 reads CASSIPGLNTEAFF. The CDR3 DNA is TGTGCCAGTAGTATCCCCGGTTTGAACACTGAAGCTTTCTTT.

The chain combines TRBV6-1 with TRBJ2-7, with D maybe TRBD2 (6 bases). The germline V gene has CDR1 MNHNS and CDR2 SASEGT. V was pared by 4 bases and J by 11 bases, with 9 bases between. The CDR3 runs to 10 residues. In DNA, the CDR3 is TGTGCCAGCAGTGGCGGGGTCGAGTACTTC. This encodes CASSGGVEYF.

This clone was observed a handful of times. J is TRBJ1-2 and V is TRBV28; D not certain. V lost 10 bases, J lost 1 base, and 13 bases lay in between. The CDR3 is 13 amino acids. Germline V gene sequence: CDR1 MDHEN, CDR2 SYDVKM. The CDR3 loop reads CATNEQHNYGYTF. DNA for the CDR3: TGTGCCACCAACGAACAGCATAACTATGGCTACACCTTC.